This TCR beta chain stems from a study of T-cell memory formation after mild COVID-19. Study-wide results and caveats: The CD4+ clones that contracted clustered mainly within CM and EM, and the CD8+ clones concentrated in EMRA. The study detected some responding clones in pre-infection memory, suggesting cross-reactive memory joined.

The V and J ends lost 2 bases and 4 bases respectively, with 11 bases between them. The CDR3 is made up of 14 amino acids. TCRdb reanalysed the 5' RACE reads using MiXCR and keeps one entry per CDR3 protein. The table records about 560,000 distinct CDR3 sequences, about 20% of them present only once. Concerning this clonotype itself: Its antigen is currently unknown.

Sequences were obtained from PBMCs or a T cell subset sorted from them (not recorded which). This rearrangement joins TRBV12-3 or TRBV12-4 to TRBJ1-2, with D tentatively TRBD1 (5 bases). This clonotype was obtained from an adult woman who had mild COVID-19 (a few samples of this study predate the infection). Cell type and time point are not known. CDR3 in DNA: TGTGCCAGCAGTTTAACTGCGGGGGTCTATGGCTACACCTTC. It specifies CASSLTAGVYGYTF.